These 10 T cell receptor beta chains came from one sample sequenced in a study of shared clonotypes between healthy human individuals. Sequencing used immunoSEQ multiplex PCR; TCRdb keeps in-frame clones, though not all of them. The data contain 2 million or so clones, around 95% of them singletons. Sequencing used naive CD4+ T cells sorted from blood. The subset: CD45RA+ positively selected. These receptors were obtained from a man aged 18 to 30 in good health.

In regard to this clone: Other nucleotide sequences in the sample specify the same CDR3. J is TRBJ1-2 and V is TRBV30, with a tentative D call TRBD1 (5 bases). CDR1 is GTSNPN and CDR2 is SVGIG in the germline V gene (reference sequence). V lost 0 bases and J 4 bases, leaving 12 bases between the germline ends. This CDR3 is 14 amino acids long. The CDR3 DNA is TGTGCCTGGAGTGTACGGGTTGGGGGCTATGGCTACACCTTC. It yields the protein CAWSVRVGGYGYTF.

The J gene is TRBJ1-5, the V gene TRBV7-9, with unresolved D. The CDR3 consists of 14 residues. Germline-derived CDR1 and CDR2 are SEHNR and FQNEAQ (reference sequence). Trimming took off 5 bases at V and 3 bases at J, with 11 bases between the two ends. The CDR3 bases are TGTGCCAGCAGCCTAACAGAGACCAATCAGCCCCAGCATTTT. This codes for CASSLTETNQPQHF. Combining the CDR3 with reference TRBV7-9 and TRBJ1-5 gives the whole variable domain DTGVSQNPRHKITKRGQNVTFRCDPISEHNRLYWYRQTLGQGPEFLTYFQNEAQLEKSRLLSDRFSAERPKGSFSTLEIQRTEQGDSAMYLCASSLTETNQPQHFGDGTRLSIL.

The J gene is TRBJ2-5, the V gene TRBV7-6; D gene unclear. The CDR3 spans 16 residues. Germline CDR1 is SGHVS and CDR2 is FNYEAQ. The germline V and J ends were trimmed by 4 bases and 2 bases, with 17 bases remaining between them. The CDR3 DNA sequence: TGTGCCAGCAGCTCCCATTACTCCATTGATCAAGAGACCCAGTACTTC. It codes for CASSSHYSIDQETQYF.

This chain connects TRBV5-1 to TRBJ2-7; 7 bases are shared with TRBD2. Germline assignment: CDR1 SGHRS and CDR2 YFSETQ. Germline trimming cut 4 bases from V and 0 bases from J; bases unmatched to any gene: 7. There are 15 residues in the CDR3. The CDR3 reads CASSAGGGSSYEQYF. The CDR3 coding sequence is TGCGCCAGCAGCGCGGGCGGCGGGAGCTCCTACGAGCAGTACTTC.

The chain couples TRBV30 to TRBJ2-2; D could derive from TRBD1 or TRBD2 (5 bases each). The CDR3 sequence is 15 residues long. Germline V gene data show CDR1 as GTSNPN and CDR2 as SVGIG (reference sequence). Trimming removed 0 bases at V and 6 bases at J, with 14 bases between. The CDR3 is CAWSVEGKGAGELFF. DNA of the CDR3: TGTGCCTGGAGTGTCGAGGGAAAAGGGGCCGGGGAGCTGTTTTTT.

DNA of the CDR3: TGTGCCAGCAGCCAGGACAGTTGGTCACCCCTCCACTTT. Translating gives CASSQDSWSPLHF. The chain employs TRBV6-5 and TRBJ1-6; D possibly corresponds to TRBD1 (6 bases). V was pared by 6 bases and J by 10 bases, with 13 bases between. CDR3 length: 13 residues. CDR1 and CDR2 from the germline V gene are MNHEY and SVGAGI.

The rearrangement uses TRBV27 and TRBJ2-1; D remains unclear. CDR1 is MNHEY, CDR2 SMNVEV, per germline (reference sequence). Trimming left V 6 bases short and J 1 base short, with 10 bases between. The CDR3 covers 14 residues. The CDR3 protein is CASSPETSYNEQFF. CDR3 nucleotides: TGTGCCAGCAGCCCGGAAACGTCCTACAATGAGCAGTTCTTC.

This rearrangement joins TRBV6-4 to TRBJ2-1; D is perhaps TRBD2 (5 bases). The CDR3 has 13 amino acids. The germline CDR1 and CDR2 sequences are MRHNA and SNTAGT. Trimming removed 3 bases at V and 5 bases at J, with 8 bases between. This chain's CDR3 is CASSDGGHNEQFF. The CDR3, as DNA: TGTGCCAGCAGTGATGGAGGTCACAATGAGCAGTTCTTC.

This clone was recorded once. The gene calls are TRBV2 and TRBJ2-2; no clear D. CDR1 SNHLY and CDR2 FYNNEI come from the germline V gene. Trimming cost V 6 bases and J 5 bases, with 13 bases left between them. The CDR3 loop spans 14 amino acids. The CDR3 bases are TGTGCCAGCAGCCGAGGTTCGAGGACCGGGGAGCTGTTTTTT. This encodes CASSRGSRTGELFF.

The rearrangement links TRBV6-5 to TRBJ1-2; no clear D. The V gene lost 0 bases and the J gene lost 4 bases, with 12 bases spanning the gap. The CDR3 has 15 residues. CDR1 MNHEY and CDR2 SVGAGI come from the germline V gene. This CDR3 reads CASSYSLGVPYGYTF. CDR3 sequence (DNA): TGTGCCAGCAGTTACTCGCTCGGGGTTCCCTATGGCTACACCTTC.